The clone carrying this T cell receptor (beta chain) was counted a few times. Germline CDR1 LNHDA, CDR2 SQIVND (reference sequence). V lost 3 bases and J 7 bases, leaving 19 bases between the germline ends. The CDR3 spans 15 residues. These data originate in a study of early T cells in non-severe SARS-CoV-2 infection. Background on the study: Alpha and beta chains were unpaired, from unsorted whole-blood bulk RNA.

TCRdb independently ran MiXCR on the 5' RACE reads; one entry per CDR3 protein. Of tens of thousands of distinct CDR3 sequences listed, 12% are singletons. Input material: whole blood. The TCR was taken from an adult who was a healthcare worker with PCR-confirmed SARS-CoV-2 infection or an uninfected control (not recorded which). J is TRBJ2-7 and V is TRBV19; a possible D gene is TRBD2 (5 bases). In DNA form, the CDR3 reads TGTGCCAGTAGTATCCTCCCCAGTAGCGTGGGGGAGCAGTACTTC. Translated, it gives CASSILPSSVGEQYF.